The following is a T cell receptor (beta chain) sequence with its context. The target antigen is unknown. This sample was included in a study of cytomegalovirus exposure and HLA in healthy donors. General study results and limits: There were several of the most significant clusters that appeared linked to common viral pathogens in a later analysis.

Vbeta (60) and Jbeta (13) primers were used in the PCR. Here immunoSEQ multiplex PCR was the method, and the copy in TCRdb shows in-frame clones only, minus some. The repertoire includes approximately 100,000 clones, 50% to 70% of them detected once, and less than 4.5% sits in the top ten. CDR1 MGHRA and CDR2 YSYEKL come from the germline V gene. The CDR3 has 15 residues. V was trimmed by 1 base and J by 0 bases, leaving 9 bases between them. Sequencing input: PBMCs. The genes are TRBV4-1 and TRBJ2-5, with D maybe TRBD2 (5 bases). This TCR was sampled from a man aged 25 to 40 in good health and CMV-seropositive. The chain's CDR3 is CASSQGTVNQETQYF. For the CDR3, the DNA is TGCGCCAGCAGCCAAGGGACTGTTAACCAAGAGACCCAGTACTTC.